The 8 T cell receptor beta chains in this list originate from one sample, sequenced in a study of blood T cells in healthy people across ages. Together with a sample-barcoded 5' primer, a J-beta primer mix was included in a second PCR lasting roughly 6 to 12 cycles. TCRdb independently ran MiXCR on the 5' RACE reads; one entry per CDR3 protein. The sample lists a few hundred thousand distinct CDR3 sequences, about a quarter seen once, with approximately 3.6% in the top ten. These data are also associated with another study on T cells of mothers and their children.

The sample was blood. The origin of the receptors is a boy under 10 years old in good health.

This clonotype was seen a few times. The chain has TRBV3-1 and TRBJ2-2; D is ambiguous. Germline lookup yields CDR1 LGHDT and CDR2 YNNKEL (reference sequence). CDR3 length: 15 residues. V was pared by 3 bases and J by 4 bases, with 12 bases between. The CDR3 region is CASSHPQGFTGELFF. In DNA, the CDR3 is TGTGCCAGCAGCCACCCCCAAGGGTTCACCGGGGAGCTGTTTTTT.

The V and J genes are TRBV27 and TRBJ2-5; D not resolved. Germline values: CDR1 MNHEY, CDR2 SMNVEV (reference sequence). V lost 8 bases, J lost 3 bases, and 10 bases lay in between. This CDR3 has 12 amino acids. The CDR3 nucleotides are TGTGCCAGCCAAGGCAGAGAAGAGACCCAGTACTTC. Protein: CASQGREETQYF.

The rearrangement links TRBV29-1 to TRBJ2-3; D might be TRBD2 (6 bases). The CDR3 is 16 amino acids. Deletions cut 3 bases from V and 2 bases from J, with 18 bases between. Germline V gene lookup returns CDR1 SQVTM and CDR2 ANQGSEA. Here the CDR3 DNA reads TGCAGCGTTGAGGGGCGGGATAGCGGAGTCACAGATACGCAGTATTTT. This translates into CSVEGRDSGVTDTQYF.

The table lists this clonotype with a few counts. The chain is built from TRBV3-1 and TRBJ1-1; D call uncertain. Trimming removed 6 bases from V and 1 base from J, with 12 bases in between. Germline assignment: CDR1 LGHDT and CDR2 YNNKEL (reference sequence). This CDR3 is 14 amino acids long. CDR3: CASRSGLPNTEAFF. The CDR3 DNA is TGTGCCAGCAGGTCCGGACTACCGAACACTGAAGCTTTCTTT. Full variable domain (missing parts from reference TRBV3-1 and TRBJ1-1): DTAVSQTPKYLVTQMGNDKSIKCEQNLGHDTMYWYKQDSKKFLKIMFSYNNKELIINETVPNRFSPKSPDKAHLNLHINSLELGDSAVYFCASRSGLPNTEAFFGQGTRLTVV.

This clonotype was detected only a few times. The chain has TRBV29-1 and TRBJ1-1; the D is unclear. This CDR3 contains 13 residues. Germline V lookup: CDR1 SQVTM, CDR2 ANQGSEA. The ends were cut back, 4 bases at V and 0 bases at J, with 9 bases in the middle. CDR3 sequence: CSVARTMNTEAFF. The CDR3 coding sequence is TGCAGCGTTGCGCGGACGATGAACACTGAAGCTTTCTTT.

V usage is TRBV12-3 or TRBV12-4 and J usage is TRBJ2-5; a possible D gene is TRBD1 (6 bases). Trimming shortened V by 5 bases and J by 5 bases, and 18 bases separated the two germline ends. CDR3 length: 15 residues. The CDR3 spells CASSHSQGIMETQYF. In DNA, the CDR3 is TGTGCCAGCAGTCACTCCCAGGGGATCATGGAGACCCAGTACTTC.

The chain is built from TRBV24-1 and TRBJ2-3; D is perhaps TRBD1 (6 bases). Trimming left V 3 bases short and J 2 bases short, with 14 bases between. Germline assignment: CDR1 KGHDR and CDR2 SFDVKD. The CDR3 has 16 amino acids. Written as DNA, the CDR3 is TGTGCCACCAGTGATCGACGGGACACCTACACAGATACGCAGTATTTT. Protein product: CATSDRRDTYTDTQYF.

This clonotype was counted only a few times. The chain joins TRBV12-3 or TRBV12-4 to TRBJ2-7; 7 nucleotides match TRBD2. Trimming at V came to 4 bases and at J to 2 bases, leaving 8 bases not matched to a gene. CDR3 length equals 15 residues. CDR3: CASSSLRLATYEQYF. In DNA, the CDR3 is TGTGCCAGCAGTTCTCTTCGACTAGCTACCTACGAGCAGTACTTC.